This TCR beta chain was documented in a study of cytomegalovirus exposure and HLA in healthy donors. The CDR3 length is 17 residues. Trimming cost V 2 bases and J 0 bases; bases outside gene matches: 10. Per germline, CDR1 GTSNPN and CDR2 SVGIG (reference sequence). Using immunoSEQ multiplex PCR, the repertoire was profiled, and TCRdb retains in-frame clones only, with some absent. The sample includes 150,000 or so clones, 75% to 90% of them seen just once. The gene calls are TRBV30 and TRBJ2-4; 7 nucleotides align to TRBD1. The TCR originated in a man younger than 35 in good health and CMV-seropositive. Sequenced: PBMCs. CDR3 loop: CAWSKGQPPLAKNIQYF. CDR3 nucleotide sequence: TGTGCCTGGAGTAAGGGACAGCCCCCGTTAGCCAAAAACATTCAGTACTTC.